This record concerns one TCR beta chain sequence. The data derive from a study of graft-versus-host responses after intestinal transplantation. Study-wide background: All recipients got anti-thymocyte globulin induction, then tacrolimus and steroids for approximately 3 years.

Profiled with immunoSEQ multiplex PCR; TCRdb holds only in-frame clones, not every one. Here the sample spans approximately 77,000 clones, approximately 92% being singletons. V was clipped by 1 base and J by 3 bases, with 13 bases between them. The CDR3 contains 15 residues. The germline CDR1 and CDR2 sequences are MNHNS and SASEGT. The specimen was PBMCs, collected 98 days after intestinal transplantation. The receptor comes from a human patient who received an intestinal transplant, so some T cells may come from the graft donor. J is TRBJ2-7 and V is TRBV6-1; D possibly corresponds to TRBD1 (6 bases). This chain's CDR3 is CASSEDRDLFYEQYF. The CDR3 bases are TGTGCCAGCAGTGAAGACAGGGACCTTTTCTACGAGCAGTACTTC.